Below are 23 T cell receptor beta chains sequenced from a single sample in a study of T cell responses to AZD1222 COVID-19 vaccine. Clones were read by immunoSEQ multiplex PCR, and TCRdb kept only the in-frame ones, dropping some. The repertoire holds nearly 110,000 clones, with approximately 86% as singletons. Here the sequenced sample was peripheral blood, taken on day 0 of AZD1222 vaccination. Source of these receptors: an adult in good health.

The chain has TRBV11-3 and TRBJ1-6; no definite D call. In germline, CDR1 is SGHNT, CDR2 YENEEA. Trimming removed 11 bases at V and 7 bases at J, with 21 bases between. CDR3 size: 15 residues. CDR3 coding DNA: TGTGCCGGTTCGGGTCTTCCTCACCTCAATTCACCCCTCCACTTT. This gives the protein CAGSGLPHLNSPLHF.

This rearrangement joins TRBV20-1 to TRBJ1-6; TRBD1 might be the D (5 bases). Trimming took off 3 bases at V and 5 bases at J, with 14 bases between the two ends. The germline V gene encodes CDR1 DFQATT and CDR2 SNEGSKA (reference sequence). The CDR3 covers 15 residues. The DNA of the CDR3 is TGCAGTGCTAGTGGGCGACGGGGGAATAATTCACCCCTCCACTTT. Its protein product is CSASGRRGNNSPLHF.

The V gene is TRBV28, the J gene TRBJ1-5, with 10 bases fitting TRBD1. Germline CDR1 and CDR2: MDHEN and SYDVKM. After removal of 8 bases from V and 1 base from J, the junction contained 14 bases not matched to a gene. There are 18 residues in the CDR3. The CDR3 sequence: CASGSGQGDLWSNQPQHF. The CDR3 nucleotides read TGTGCCAGCGGATCCGGACAGGGGGACCTCTGGAGCAATCAGCCCCAGCATTTT.

The chain joins TRBV6-5 to TRBJ1-2; TRBD1 might be the D (6 bases). CDR1 is MNHEY and CDR2 is SVGAGI in the germline V gene. The CDR3 length is 13 residues. V was cut by 5 bases and J by 0 bases, with 7 bases left in between. CDR3 sequence reads: CASSRTANYGYTF. The DNA for the CDR3 is TGTGCCAGCAGTAGGACAGCTAACTATGGCTACACCTTC.

V usage is TRBV27 and J usage is TRBJ1-6, with D unclear. Germline V gene data show CDR1 as MNHEY and CDR2 as SMNVEV (reference sequence). CDR3 length: 14 amino acids. The V and J ends lost 5 bases and 0 bases respectively, with 5 bases between them. Written as DNA, the CDR3 is TGTGCCAGCAGTCCAAGCTCCTATAATTCACCCCTCCACTTT. This codes for CASSPSSYNSPLHF.

The V and J genes are TRBV7-2 and TRBJ1-5, with TRBD1 as a possible D gene (5 bases). The CDR3 is made up of 14 amino acids. V was cut by 5 bases and J by 5 bases, with 13 bases left in between. From germline, CDR1 is SGHTA and CDR2 FQGNSA. This chain's CDR3 is CASSRGVQYQPQHF. In DNA form, the CDR3 reads TGTGCCAGCAGCAGAGGGGTTCAATATCAGCCCCAGCATTTT.

J is TRBJ1-4 and V is TRBV29-1, with a possible D match to TRBD1 (5 bases). V was pared by 1 base and J by 14 bases, with 14 bases between. This CDR3 region has 12 residues. Germline CDR1 and CDR2: SQVTM and ANQGSEA. The CDR3: CSVEGPQGHLFF. The DNA for the CDR3 is TGCAGCGTTGAAGGCCCCCAGGGCCATCTGTTTTTT. The full variable domain, rest sourced from reference TRBV29-1 and TRBJ1-4, is SAVISQKPSRDICQRGTSLTIQCQVDSQVTMMFWYRQQPGQSLTLIATANQGSEATYESGFVIDKFPISRPNLTFSTLTVSNMSPEDSSIYLCSVEGPQGHLFFGSGTQLSVL.

This chain joins TRBV6-1 and TRBJ1-5; D not certain. Germline CDR1 is MNHNS and CDR2 is SASEGT. The CDR3 runs 15 residues. Trimming took 1 base from V and 5 from J, leaving 12 bases between them. This CDR3 is CASSEGSGWDQPQHF. The CDR3 DNA sequence: TGTGCCAGCAGTGAAGGCAGCGGGTGGGATCAGCCCCAGCATTTT.

The chain recombines TRBV6-6 with TRBJ1-1, with 10 bases aligning to TRBD1. This CDR3 comprises 13 residues. Looked up from germline, CDR1 is MNHNY and CDR2 is SVGAGI (reference sequence). V shed 6 bases and J 10 bases; nucleotides not matched to a gene: 8. The CDR3 region has the DNA TGTGCCAGCAGCCGGGGACAGGGGAATGCAGCTTTCTTT. Its translation is CASSRGQGNAAFF.

The chain employs TRBV28 and TRBJ1-2; D remains ambiguous. Trimming stripped 1 base from V and 4 bases from J, with 16 bases between. CDR3 length: 16 residues. CDR1 is MDHEN, CDR2 SYDVKM, per germline. CDR3 DNA: TGTGCCAGCAGTTTATCGTCACGCCATTTCGGCTATGGCTACACCTTC. Translating it yields CASSLSSRHFGYGYTF.

The V and J genes are TRBV25-1 and TRBJ1-3; the D gene is possibly TRBD1 (5 bases). The V end was cut by 1 base, the J end by 4 bases, with 8 bases between. The CDR3 covers 14 residues. Germline CDR1 reads MGHDK; CDR2 reads SYGVNS. In nucleotides, the CDR3 is TGTGCCAGCAGTGAATGGGGCTCCGGAAACACCATATATTTT. Translation: CASSEWGSGNTIYF.

This clone was picked up a small number of times. The rearrangement joins TRBV7-8 to TRBJ1-1; D perhaps matches TRBD1 (6 bases). The CDR3 loop spans 13 amino acids. The germline gives CDR1 SGHVS, CDR2 FQNEAQ. V was shortened by 4 bases and J by 11 bases, with 17 bases between the two germline ends. The CDR3 DNA reads as TGTGCCAGCAGCTCTGGGGGGCGCATTTTCGCTTTCTTT. Translated, it gives CASSSGGRIFAFF. Using reference TRBV7-8 and TRBJ1-1 for the parts outside the CDR3, the full variable domain is GAGVSQSPRYKVAKRGQDVALRCDPISGHVSLFWYQQALGQGPEFLTYFQNEAQLDKSGLPSDRFFAERPEGSVSTLKIQRTQQEDSAVYLCASSSGGRIFAFFGQGTRLTVV.

As to this clone: Other DNA sequences of this sample code for an identical CDR3. The rearrangement uses TRBV7-9 and TRBJ1-5, with 9 bases aligning to TRBD1. V gave up 3 bases and J gave up 7 bases; unmatched junction bases: 4. The CDR3 covers 14 residues. Germline values: CDR1 SEHNR, CDR2 FQNEAQ (reference sequence). The chain's CDR3 is CASSLGQGGQPQHF. CDR3 nucleotides: TGTGCCAGCAGCTTGGGACAGGGTGGGCAGCCCCAGCATTTT.

The chain employs TRBV9 and TRBJ2-5; D remains ambiguous. Looked up from germline, CDR1 is SGDLS and CDR2 is YYNGEE. The CDR3 contains 14 residues. V gave up 0 bases and J gave up 2 bases, with 8 bases separating them. CDR3 nucleotide sequence: TGTGCCAGCAGCGTAGAGGCAAATCAAGAGACCCAGTACTTC. Its translation is CASSVEANQETQYF.

This clone was counted a few times. The CDR3 loop is CASSMRQGTPEAFF. Here the CDR3 DNA reads TGTGCCAGTAGTATGAGACAGGGTACGCCTGAAGCTTTCTTT. V and J are TRBV19 and TRBJ1-1; TRBD1 matches at 7 bases. The germline gives CDR1 LNHDA, CDR2 SQIVND (reference sequence). After removal of 3 bases from V and 6 bases from J, the junction contained 7 bases not matched to a gene. The CDR3 spans 14 residues.

The chain is built from TRBV7-2 and TRBJ2-1; D perhaps matches TRBD2 (6 bases). The CDR3 is 16 amino acids. Deletions cut 1 base from V and 0 bases from J, with 10 bases between. In germline, CDR1 is SGHTA, CDR2 FQGNSA. CDR3 protein: CASSLEGRGSYNEQFF. In DNA form, the CDR3 reads TGTGCCAGCAGCTTAGAGGGGCGGGGCTCCTACAATGAGCAGTTCTTC.

The chain is built from TRBV18 and TRBJ2-7, with a possible D match to TRBD1 (5 bases). Trimming stripped 2 bases from V and 3 bases from J, with 17 bases between. The germline V gene encodes CDR1 KGHSH and CDR2 LQKENI. There are 16 residues in the CDR3. CDR3 sequence reads: CASSPAQGSLGYEQYF. The CDR3 DNA follows: TGTGCCAGCTCACCAGCCCAGGGTAGCTTAGGCTACGAGCAGTACTTC.

The chain links TRBV6-5 to TRBJ2-7; D gene unclear. The V end was cut by 0 bases, the J end by 2 bases, with 11 bases between. Germline CDR1 MNHEY, CDR2 SVGAGI. The CDR3 sequence is 15 residues long. The CDR3 DNA is TGTGCCAGCAGTTACTCGATGACCGGAGCCTACGAGCAGTACTTC. Translated, it gives CASSYSMTGAYEQYF.

This CDR3 is CASSLRGATSTDTQYF. The CDR3 nucleotides are TGTGCCAGCTCACTCCGGGGGGCTACTAGCACAGATACGCAGTATTTT. The V gene is TRBV18, the J gene TRBJ2-3, with D possibly matching TRBD2 (7 bases). The CDR3 loop spans 16 amino acids. The germline V and J ends were trimmed by 4 bases and 0 bases, with 14 bases remaining between them. CDR1 is KGHSH and CDR2 is LQKENI in the germline V gene.

This sequence joins TRBV24-1 and TRBJ1-5; a possible D gene is TRBD1 (5 bases). V lost 9 bases, J lost 2 bases, and 13 bases lay in between. The CDR3 consists of 14 residues. CDR1 and CDR2 from the germline V gene are KGHDR and SFDVKD. The CDR3 reads CATQQGGGNQPQHF. CDR3 DNA: TGTGCCACCCAGCAGGGAGGGGGCAATCAGCCCCAGCATTTT.

V is TRBV3-1 (or the pseudogene TRBV3-2) and J is TRBJ1-5, with a tentative D call TRBD1 (5 bases). CDR1 is LGHDT, CDR2 YNNKEL, per germline (reference sequence). Trimming shortened V by 0 bases and J by 7 bases, and 22 bases separated the two germline ends. This CDR3 has 18 amino acids. CDR3 protein: CASSQDRMWGDQGQPQHF. The CDR3 DNA reads as TGTGCCAGCAGCCAAGATCGGATGTGGGGGGATCAGGGACAGCCCCAGCATTTT.

The chain carries TRBV19 and TRBJ2-3; 9 bases align to TRBD1. There are 15 residues in the CDR3. Trimming cost V 3 bases and J 5 bases; bases outside gene matches: 6. Per the germline V gene, CDR1 is LNHDA and CDR2 is SQIVND (reference sequence). CDR3 sequence (DNA): TGTGCCAGTAGTATTTCGGACAGGGGTGAAGATACGCAGTATTTT. It encodes CASSISDRGEDTQYF.

The chain carries TRBV19 and TRBJ1-3; D unclear. CDR1 and CDR2 from the germline V gene are LNHDA and SQIVND (reference sequence). Trimming took 3 bases from V and 8 from J, leaving 5 bases between them. The CDR3 totals 11 residues. The CDR3 protein is CASSIFDTIYF. For the CDR3, the DNA is TGTGCCAGTAGTATCTTTGACACCATATATTTT.